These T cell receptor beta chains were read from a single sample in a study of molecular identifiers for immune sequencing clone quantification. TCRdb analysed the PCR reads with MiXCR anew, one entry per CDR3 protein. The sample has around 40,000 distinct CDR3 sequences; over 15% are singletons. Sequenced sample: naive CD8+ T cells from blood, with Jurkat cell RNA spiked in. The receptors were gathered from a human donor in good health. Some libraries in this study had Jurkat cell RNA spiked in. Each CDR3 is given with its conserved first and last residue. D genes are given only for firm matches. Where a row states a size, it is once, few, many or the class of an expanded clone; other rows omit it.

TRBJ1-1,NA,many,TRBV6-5,CASSYSMSGAGYTEAFF,TGTGCCAGCAGTTACTCGATGTCCGGGGCAGGGTACACTGAAGCTTTCTTT
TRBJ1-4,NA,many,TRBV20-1,CSARDHPGPSTNEKLFF,TGCAGTGCTAGAGATCACCCGGGGCCCTCAACTAATGAAAAACTGTTTTTT
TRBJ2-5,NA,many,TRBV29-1,CSVEKPEGTQYF,TGCAGCGTTGAAAAGCCGGAGGGGACCCAGTACTTC
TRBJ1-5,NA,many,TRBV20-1,CSAWTAYQPQHF,TGCAGTGCTTGGACGGCTTATCAGCCCCAGCATTTT
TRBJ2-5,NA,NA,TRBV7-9,CASTEERAGVWETQYF,TGTGCCAGCACCGAAGAAAGGGCAGGGGTTTGGGAGACCCAGTACTTC
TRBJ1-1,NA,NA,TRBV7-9,CASSLVTNTEAFF,TGTGCCAGCAGCTTAGTAACGAACACTGAAGCTTTCTTT
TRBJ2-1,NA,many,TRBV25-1,CASSEYGSLGNEQFF,TGTGCCAGCAGTGAATATGGCAGCCTGGGTAATGAGCAGTTCTTC
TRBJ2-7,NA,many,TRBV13,CASSLGGLEQYF,TGTGCCAGCAGCTTAGGGGGACTCGAGCAGTACTTC
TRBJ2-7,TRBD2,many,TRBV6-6,CASTGTSPDREQYF,TGTGCCAGCACGGGGACTAGCCCCGATAGGGAGCAGTACTTC
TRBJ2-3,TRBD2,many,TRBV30,CAWSSAGVTDTQYF,TGTGCCTGGAGTTCAGCGGGAGTCACAGATACGCAGTATTTT
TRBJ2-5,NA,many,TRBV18,CASSPGPKETQYF,TGTGCCAGCTCACCCGGACCGAAAGAGACCCAGTACTTC
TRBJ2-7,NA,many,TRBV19,CASSPNNYEQYF,TGTGCCAGTAGTCCGAACAACTACGAGCAGTACTTC
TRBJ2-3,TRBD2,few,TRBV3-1,CASSLADGTDTQYF,TGTGCCAGCTCACTAGCGGACGGCACAGATACGCAGTATTTT
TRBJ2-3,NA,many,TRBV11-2,CASSLVGQNTQYF,TGTGCCAGCAGCTTAGTCGGCCAAAATACGCAGTATTTT
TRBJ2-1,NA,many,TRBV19,CASSIAGVSHNEQFF,TGTGCCAGTAGTATAGCAGGGGTAAGCCACAATGAGCAGTTCTTC
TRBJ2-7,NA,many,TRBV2,CASSEALPYEQYF,TGTGCCAGCAGTGAAGCGCTGCCCTACGAGCAGTACTTC
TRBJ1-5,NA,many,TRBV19,CASSITGSNQPQHF,TGTGCCAGTAGTATTACAGGGAGCAATCAGCCCCAGCATTTT
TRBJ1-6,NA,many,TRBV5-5,CASSPWSTSSTSPLHF,TGTGCCAGCAGCCCTTGGTCCACGAGTTCTACCTCACCCCTCCACTTT
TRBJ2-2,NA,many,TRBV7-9,CASSSPPPGELFF,TGTGCCAGCAGCTCCCCGCCGCCCGGGGAGCTGTTTTTT
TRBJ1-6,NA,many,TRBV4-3,CASSQERWSSYNSPLHF,TGCGCCAGCAGCCAAGAACGTTGGAGCTCCTATAATTCACCCCTCCACTTT
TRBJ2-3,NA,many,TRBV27,CASSTLTDTQYF,TGTGCCAGCAGTACACTCACAGATACGCAGTATTTT
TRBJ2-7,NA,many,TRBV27,CASSTGLSIYEQYF,TGTGCCAGCAGTACCGGACTTTCTATCTACGAGCAGTACTTC
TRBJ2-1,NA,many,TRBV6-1,CATKYNEQFF,TGTGCCACCAAATACAATGAGCAGTTCTTC
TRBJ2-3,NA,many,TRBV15,CATSRVPGTSTDTQYF,TGTGCCACCAGCAGAGTCCCTGGTACTAGCACAGATACGCAGTATTTT
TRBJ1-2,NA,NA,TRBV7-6,CASTPFTDSPYGYTF,TGTGCCAGCACACCTTTTACGGACAGTCCCTATGGCTACACCTTC
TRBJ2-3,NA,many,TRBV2,CASIGEGATQYF,TGTGCCAGCATAGGAGAGGGCGCTACGCAGTATTTT
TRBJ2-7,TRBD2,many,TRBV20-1,CSASYGTSGSDYEQYF,TGCAGTGCTAGTTACGGGACTAGCGGGAGTGATTACGAGCAGTACTTC
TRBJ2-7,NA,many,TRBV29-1,CSVEDGWDEQYF,TGCAGCGTTGAAGATGGGTGGGACGAGCAGTACTTC
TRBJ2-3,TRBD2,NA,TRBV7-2,CASSQLAGGADTQYF,TGTGCCAGCAGCCAACTAGCGGGGGGCGCAGATACGCAGTATTTT
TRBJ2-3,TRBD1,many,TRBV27,CASQGATDTQYF,TGTGCCAGCCAGGGGGCAACAGATACGCAGTATTTT
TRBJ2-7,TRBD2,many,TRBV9,CASSVGLAGGDEQYF,TGTGCCAGCAGCGTCGGACTAGCGGGAGGAGACGAGCAGTACTTC
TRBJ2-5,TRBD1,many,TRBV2,CASSEFGAGGETQYF,TGTGCCAGCAGTGAATTTGGGGCAGGGGGAGAGACCCAGTACTTC
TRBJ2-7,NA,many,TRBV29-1,CSVEENTYEQYF,TGCAGCGTTGAGGAGAATACGTACGAGCAGTACTTC
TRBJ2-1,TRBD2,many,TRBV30,CAWSVGGSLNEQFF,TGTGCCTGGAGTGTGGGCGGGAGCTTAAATGAGCAGTTCTTC
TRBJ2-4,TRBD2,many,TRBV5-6,CASSLELAGRGGQYF,TGTGCCAGCAGCTTGGAGCTAGCGGGCCGAGGCGGTCAGTACTTC
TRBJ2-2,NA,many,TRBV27,CASTSGGSTGELFF,TGTGCCAGCACCTCCGGGGGAAGCACCGGGGAGCTGTTTTTT
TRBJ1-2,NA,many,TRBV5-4,CASSPPTGNYGYTF,TGTGCCAGCAGCCCTCCAACAGGGAACTATGGCTACACCTTC
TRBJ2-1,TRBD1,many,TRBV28,CASSLTGTEVSGLVYNEQFF,TGTGCCAGCAGTTTGACCGGGACAGAGGTATCCGGGCTAGTCTACAATGAGCAGTTCTTC
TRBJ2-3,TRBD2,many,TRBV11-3,CASSPGTSGITDTQYF,TGTGCCAGCAGCCCGGGGACTAGCGGGATCACAGATACGCAGTATTTT
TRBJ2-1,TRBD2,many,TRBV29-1,CSVSSGRGEQFF,TGCAGCGTTTCTAGCGGGAGAGGTGAGCAGTTCTTC
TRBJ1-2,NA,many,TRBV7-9,CASSSEGYGTYGPYGYTF,TGTGCCAGCAGCTCAGAGGGGTACGGGACCTATGGCCCCTATGGCTACACCTTC
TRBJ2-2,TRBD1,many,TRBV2,CASSEEDRATGELFF,TGTGCCAGCAGTGAAGAGGACAGGGCCACCGGGGAGCTGTTTTTT
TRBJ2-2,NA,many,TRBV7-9,CASSPGAEGELFF,TGTGCCAGCAGCCCCGGTGCGGAGGGGGAGCTGTTTTTT
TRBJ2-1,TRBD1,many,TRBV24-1,CATRDRGYNEQFF,TGTGCCACCAGAGACAGGGGCTACAATGAGCAGTTCTTC
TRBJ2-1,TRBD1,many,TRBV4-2,CASSAHRGPPYNEQFF,TGTGCCAGCAGCGCGCACAGGGGACCGCCCTACAATGAGCAGTTCTTC
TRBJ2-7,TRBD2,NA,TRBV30,CAWTPGLAGEQYF,TGTGCCTGGACCCCGGGACTAGCGGGCGAGCAGTACTTC
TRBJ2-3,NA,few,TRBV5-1,CASSKGPGMSTDTQYF,TGCGCCAGCAGCAAGGGACCGGGGATGAGCACAGATACGCAGTATTTT
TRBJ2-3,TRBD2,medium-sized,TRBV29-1,CSGDPYSGGTDTQYF,TGCAGCGGAGACCCGTATAGCGGGGGCACAGATACGCAGTATTTT
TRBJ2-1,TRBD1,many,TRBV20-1,CSADRGRRDEQFF,TGCAGTGCTGACAGGGGGCGTCGCGATGAGCAGTTCTTC
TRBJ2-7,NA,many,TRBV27,CASSEPDGRREQYF,TGTGCCAGCAGCGAACCGGACGGCCGACGTGAGCAGTACTTC
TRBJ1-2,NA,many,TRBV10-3,CAILDTSGPYGYTF,TGTGCCATCCTTGACACCTCCGGCCCCTATGGCTACACCTTC
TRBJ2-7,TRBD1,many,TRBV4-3,CASSQGQGTSYEQYF,TGCGCCAGCAGCCAAGGACAGGGGACCTCCTACGAGCAGTACTTC
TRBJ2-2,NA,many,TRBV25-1,CASSITGELFF,TGTGCCAGCAGTATAACCGGGGAGCTGTTTTTT
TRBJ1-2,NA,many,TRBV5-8,CASTFGSNYGYTF,TGTGCCAGCACCTTCGGCAGTAACTATGGCTACACCTTC
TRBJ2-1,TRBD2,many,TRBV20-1,CSASGLAGGLDNEQFF,TGCAGTGCTAGTGGGCTAGCGGGGGGTTTAGATAATGAGCAGTTCTTC
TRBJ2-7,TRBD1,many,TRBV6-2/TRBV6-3,CASRDRGLEQYF,TGTGCCAGCAGGGACAGGGGGCTCGAGCAGTACTTC
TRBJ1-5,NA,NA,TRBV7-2,CASSLDTNQPQHF,TGTGCCAGCAGCTTAGACACAAATCAGCCCCAGCATTTT
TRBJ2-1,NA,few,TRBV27,CASSLVSYNEQFF,TGTGCCAGCAGTTTAGTTTCCTACAATGAGCAGTTCTTC
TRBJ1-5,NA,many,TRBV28,CASSLISSGQPQHF,TGTGCCAGCAGTCTTATAAGCTCGGGGCAGCCCCAGCATTTT